The next 7 T cell receptor beta chains were all read from a single sample in a study of beta chain features in type 1 diabetes. Reverse transcribing all isolated RNA meant expressed TCRB transcripts were sequenced. Libraries were prepared by immunoSEQ multiplex PCR; TCRdb keeps only in-frame clonotypes and omits some of them. The sample lists about 150,000 clones; less than 11% were seen once. The specimen was naive CD4+ T cells from blood. Source of these receptors: a man between 18 and 29 years old in good health.

The chain employs TRBV5-6 and TRBJ2-5; D is possibly TRBD1 (5 bases). The V and J ends lost 1 base and 1 base respectively, with 11 bases between them. The germline CDR1 and CDR2 sequences are SGHDT and YYEEEE. The CDR3 is 15 amino acids. The DNA of the CDR3 is TGTGCCAGCAGCTTGTACGGACAAACCCAAGAGACCCAGTACTTC. Amino acid sequence: CASSLYGQTQETQYF. Full variable domain (outside the CDR3, taken from reference TRBV5-6 and TRBJ2-5): DAGVTQSPTHLIKTRGQQVTLRCSPKSGHDTVSWYQQALGQGPQFIFQYYEEEERQRGNFPDRFSGHQFPNYSSELNVNALLLGDSALYLCASSLYGQTQETQYFGPGTRLLVL.

This clone was observed many times. The rearrangement joins TRBV5-1 to TRBJ2-6, with a possible D match to TRBD1 (5 bases). Germline loops: CDR1 SGHRS, CDR2 YFSETQ. The CDR3 contains 16 residues. Trimming took off 4 bases at V and 0 bases at J, with 11 bases between the two ends. The CDR3 region has the DNA TGCGCCAGCAGCCCGACGACAGTCTCTGGGGCCAACGTCCTGACTTTC. Protein sequence: CASSPTTVSGANVLTF.

J is TRBJ2-5 and V is TRBV11-2; D might be TRBD1 (5 bases). Trimming took off 5 bases at V and 5 bases at J, with 18 bases between the two ends. This CDR3 region has 15 residues. Germline V gives CDR1 SGHAT, CDR2 FQNNGV. Written as DNA, the CDR3 is TGTGCCAGCAGCCCCCCGCTAAGGGGTGGGGAGACCCAGTACTTC. Protein sequence: CASSPPLRGGETQYF.

This clone was picked up a small number of times. J is TRBJ2-3 and V is TRBV29-1, with TRBD2 identical over 7 bases. Germline CDR1 SQVTM, CDR2 ANQGSEA. J was trimmed by 4 bases and V by 7 bases; bases with no gene match: 2. CDR3 length: 11 residues. As DNA, the CDR3 is TGCAGCGGGGGGGGTTCAGATACGCAGTATTTT. It codes for CSGGGSDTQYF.

The chain uses TRBV7-2 and TRBJ2-5, with 9 bases fitting TRBD2. V trimming: 5 bases; J trimming: 6 bases; junction bases outside the gene matches: 10. The CDR3 runs to 15 residues. Germline CDR1 and CDR2: SGHTA and FQGNSA. This chain's CDR3 is CASSAGRGGVQTQYF. CDR3 in DNA: TGTGCCAGCAGCGCGGGGCGGGGGGGCGTACAGACCCAGTACTTC. The full variable domain, with the rest looked up from reference TRBV7-2 and TRBJ2-5, is GAGVSQSPSNKVTEKGKDVELRCDPISGHTALYWYRQSLGQGLEFLIYFQGNSAPDKSGLPSDRFSAERTGGSVSTLTIQRTQQEDSAVYLCASSAGRGGVQTQYFGPGTRLLVL.

This clone was counted between two and nine times. This chain joins TRBV7-7 and TRBJ1-1, with 7 bases fitting TRBD1. The CDR3 contains 13 residues. Germline CDR1 reads SSHAT; CDR2 reads FNYEAQ (reference sequence). V lost 5 bases and J lost 3; bases outside the gene matches: 3. In nucleotides, the CDR3 is TGTGCCAGCAGCCGAGACAGGGACACTGAAGCTTTCTTT. This translates into CASSRDRDTEAFF.

The chain carries TRBV27 and TRBJ2-2; 7 nucleotides match TRBD2. The CDR3 consists of 19 residues. Trimming at V came to 2 bases and at J to 1 base, leaving 13 bases not matched to a gene. CDR1 is MNHEY, CDR2 SMNVEV, per germline (reference sequence). The CDR3, as DNA: TGTGCCAGCAGTTTAAATGGGCTAGCGGAGACTTTGAACACCGGGGAGCTGTTTTTT. Translating it yields CASSLNGLAETLNTGELFF.